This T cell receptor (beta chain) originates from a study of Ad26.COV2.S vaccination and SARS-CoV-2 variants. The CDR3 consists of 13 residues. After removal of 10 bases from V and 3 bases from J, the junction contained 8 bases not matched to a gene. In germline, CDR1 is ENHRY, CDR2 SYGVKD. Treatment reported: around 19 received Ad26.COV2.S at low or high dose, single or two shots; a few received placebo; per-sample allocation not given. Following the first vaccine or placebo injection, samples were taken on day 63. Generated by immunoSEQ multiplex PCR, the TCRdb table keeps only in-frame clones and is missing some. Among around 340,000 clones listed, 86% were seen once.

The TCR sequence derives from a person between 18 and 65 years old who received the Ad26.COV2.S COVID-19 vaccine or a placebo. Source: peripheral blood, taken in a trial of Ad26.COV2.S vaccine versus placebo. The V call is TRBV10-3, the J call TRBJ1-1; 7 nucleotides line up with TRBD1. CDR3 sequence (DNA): TGTGCCACGCAGGACAGGCCAGACACTGAAGCTTTCTTT. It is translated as CATQDRPDTEAFF.